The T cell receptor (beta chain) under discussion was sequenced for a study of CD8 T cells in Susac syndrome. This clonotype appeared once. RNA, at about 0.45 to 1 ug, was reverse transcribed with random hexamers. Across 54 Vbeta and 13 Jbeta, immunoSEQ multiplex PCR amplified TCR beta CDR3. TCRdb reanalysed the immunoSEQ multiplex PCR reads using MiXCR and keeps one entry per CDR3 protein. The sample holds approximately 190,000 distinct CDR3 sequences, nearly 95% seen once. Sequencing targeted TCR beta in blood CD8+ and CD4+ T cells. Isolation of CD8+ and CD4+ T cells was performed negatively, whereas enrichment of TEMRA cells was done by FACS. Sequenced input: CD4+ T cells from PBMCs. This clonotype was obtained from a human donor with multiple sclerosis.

Here the CDR3 reads CASSSPGLSYGYTF. Here the CDR3 DNA reads TGTGCCAGCAGTTCCCCGGGACTTAGCTATGGCTACACCTTC. The chain recombines TRBV28 with TRBJ1-2, with D possibly matching TRBD1 (5 bases). This CDR3 has 14 residues. CDR1 and CDR2 (germline): MDHEN, SYDVKM. Trimming removed 4 bases from V and 4 bases from J, with 13 bases in between.